The rows below give T cell receptor beta chains drawn from one sample of a study of Graves' ophthalmopathy and Graves' hyperthyroidism. TCRdb ran MiXCR on the multiplex PCR reads and lists one entry per CDR3 protein. The table records approximately 1.2 million distinct CDR3 sequences, about two fifths of them present only once. What was sequenced was peripheral blood or thyroid tissue (not recorded which). The receptor set was obtained from an adult man with Graves' hyperthyroidism. Both conserved end residues are part of each CDR3. Fields, in order: D gene, V gene, clone size, CDR3 length, J gene, CDR3 DNA, CDR3 protein. A D gene is named only where the DNA matches it firmly. Rows give clone size only sometimes, using once, few, many, or a class for an expanded clone.

d_call: TRBD1; v_call: TRBV7-9; clone_size: many; cdr3_length: 13; j_call: TRBJ2-7; cdr3_nt: TGTGCCAGCAGGATTGGGACAGCCTACGAGCAGTACTTC; cdr3_aa: CASRIGTAYEQYF
d_call: NA; v_call: TRBV27; clone_size: NA; cdr3_length: 15; j_call: TRBJ1-1; cdr3_nt: TGTGCCAGTAAGGACATCGGACAGAACCTATTCGAAGCTTTCTTT; cdr3_aa: CASKDIGQNLFEAFF
d_call: NA; v_call: TRBV15; clone_size: NA; cdr3_length: 16; j_call: TRBJ1-5; cdr3_nt: TGTGCCACCAGCAGCTTAGGGAGGACGAGCGATCAGCCCCAGCATTTT; cdr3_aa: CATSSLGRTSDQPQHF
d_call: NA; v_call: TRBV12-3/TRBV12-4; clone_size: few; cdr3_length: 13; j_call: TRBJ2-5; cdr3_nt: TGTGCCAGCAGTTTAAGCCGGCCGGAGACCCAGTACTTC; cdr3_aa: CASSLSRPETQYF
d_call: NA; v_call: TRBV6-5; clone_size: few; cdr3_length: 14; j_call: TRBJ1-1; cdr3_nt: TGTGCCAGCTCTTTACTGACAGGATACACTGAAGCTTTCTTT; cdr3_aa: CASSLLTGYTEAFF
d_call: TRBD1; v_call: TRBV4-1; clone_size: few; cdr3_length: 15; j_call: TRBJ1-1; cdr3_nt: TGCGCCAGCAGCCAGGGGGGACAGGGTGAGAGTGAAGCTTTCTTT; cdr3_aa: CASSQGGQGESEAFF
d_call: NA; v_call: TRBV7-8; clone_size: NA; cdr3_length: 14; j_call: TRBJ1-2; cdr3_nt: TGTGCCAGCAGCTTGGTAGGATCCGACTATGGCTACACCTTC; cdr3_aa: CASSLVGSDYGYTF
d_call: TRBD1; v_call: TRBV6-2/TRBV6-3; clone_size: few; cdr3_length: 15; j_call: TRBJ2-5; cdr3_nt: TGTGCCAGCAGTTACTCGAGGACAGGGAGAGAGACCCAGTACTTC; cdr3_aa: CASSYSRTGRETQYF
d_call: NA; v_call: TRBV7-8; clone_size: few; cdr3_length: 15; j_call: TRBJ1-2; cdr3_nt: TGTGCCAGCAGCTTAGCTGCGACTGGAAACTATGGCTACACCTTC; cdr3_aa: CASSLAATGNYGYTF
d_call: NA; v_call: TRBV10-3; clone_size: few; cdr3_length: 15; j_call: TRBJ1-2; cdr3_nt: TGTGCCATCAGTGAGTCCCGGGGGATTAACTATGGCTACACCTTC; cdr3_aa: CAISESRGINYGYTF
d_call: NA; v_call: TRBV4-3; clone_size: NA; cdr3_length: 15; j_call: TRBJ1-2; cdr3_nt: TGCGCCAGCAGCCAGCAAAACCTGGCAGATTATGGCTACACCTTC; cdr3_aa: CASSQQNLADYGYTF
d_call: TRBD1; v_call: TRBV5-1; clone_size: few; cdr3_length: 15; j_call: TRBJ1-1; cdr3_nt: TGCGCCAGCAGCGGGGGGACAGGCGGCCCAACTGAAGCTTTCTTT; cdr3_aa: CASSGGTGGPTEAFF
d_call: NA; v_call: TRBV5-6; clone_size: NA; cdr3_length: 13; j_call: TRBJ2-7; cdr3_nt: TGTGCCAGCAGCTTAGTAACAGGGTGGGTGCAGTACTTC; cdr3_aa: CASSLVTGWVQYF
d_call: TRBD1; v_call: TRBV10-3; clone_size: NA; cdr3_length: 13; j_call: TRBJ2-5; cdr3_nt: TGTGCCTGGGGACAGACAATTCAAGAGACCCAGTACTTC; cdr3_aa: CAWGQTIQETQYF
d_call: NA; v_call: TRBV20-1; clone_size: NA; cdr3_length: 11; j_call: TRBJ1-1; cdr3_nt: TGCAGTGTGAGACAGAACACTGAAGCTTTCTTT; cdr3_aa: CSVRQNTEAFF
d_call: NA; v_call: TRBV3-1; clone_size: NA; cdr3_length: 13; j_call: TRBJ1-1; cdr3_nt: TGTGCCAGCAGCCAAATTCTGGACACTGAAGCTTTCTTT; cdr3_aa: CASSQILDTEAFF
d_call: NA; v_call: TRBV27; clone_size: NA; cdr3_length: 13; j_call: TRBJ1-2; cdr3_nt: TGTGCCAGCAGTTTCGCCAGAAACTATGGCTACACCTTC; cdr3_aa: CASSFARNYGYTF
d_call: TRBD1; v_call: TRBV10-3; clone_size: many; cdr3_length: 14; j_call: TRBJ2-7; cdr3_nt: TGTGCCATCAGTGGGGACAGGGGGTCCTACGAGCAGTACTTC; cdr3_aa: CAISGDRGSYEQYF
d_call: NA; v_call: TRBV14; clone_size: NA; cdr3_length: 17; j_call: TRBJ2-7; cdr3_nt: TGTGCCAGCAGCCGAGGACTATCCCCCGGCAGGGCGTACGAGCAGTACTTC; cdr3_aa: CASSRGLSPGRAYEQYF
d_call: NA; v_call: TRBV20-1; clone_size: NA; cdr3_length: 15; j_call: TRBJ1-2; cdr3_nt: TGCAGTTCCCAATCTCCCTCGGGGGGTCCCGATGGCTACACCTTC; cdr3_aa: CSSQSPSGGPDGYTF
d_call: NA; v_call: TRBV20-1; clone_size: few; cdr3_length: 16; j_call: TRBJ2-7; cdr3_nt: TGCAGTGCTAGAGTAAAACCCGACAGTCACCACTACGAGCAGTACTTC; cdr3_aa: CSARVKPDSHHYEQYF
d_call: NA; v_call: TRBV7-6; clone_size: many; cdr3_length: 11; j_call: TRBJ2-2; cdr3_nt: TGTGCCAGCAGTGACACCGGGGAGCTGTTTTTT; cdr3_aa: CASSDTGELFF
d_call: NA; v_call: TRBV20-1; clone_size: NA; cdr3_length: 13; j_call: TRBJ1-5; cdr3_nt: TGCAGTGCTAGGGTGGGAATCAATCAGCCCCAGCATTTT; cdr3_aa: CSARVGINQPQHF
d_call: TRBD1; v_call: TRBV7-9; clone_size: NA; cdr3_length: 17; j_call: TRBJ1-2; cdr3_nt: TGTGCCAGCAGCTTAGGTCCCCTGACAGGGGGCAACTATGGCTACACCTTC; cdr3_aa: CASSLGPLTGGNYGYTF
d_call: NA; v_call: TRBV19; clone_size: few; cdr3_length: 14; j_call: TRBJ1-2; cdr3_nt: TGTGCCAGTAACATCGGCGGACAGAACTATGGCTACACCTTC; cdr3_aa: CASNIGGQNYGYTF
d_call: NA; v_call: TRBV12-3/TRBV12-4; clone_size: NA; cdr3_length: 19; j_call: TRBJ1-5; cdr3_nt: TGTGCCAGCAGTTTAGCGCTAAGTGGGGCAGGGCAGGGCAATCAGCCCCAGCATTTT; cdr3_aa: CASSLALSGAGQGNQPQHF
d_call: NA; v_call: TRBV7-8; clone_size: many; cdr3_length: 14; j_call: TRBJ1-2; cdr3_nt: TGTGCCAGCAGCAAAACAACACAGGGCAGCGGCTACACCTTC; cdr3_aa: CASSKTTQGSGYTF
d_call: NA; v_call: TRBV28; clone_size: few; cdr3_length: 11; j_call: TRBJ2-7; cdr3_nt: TGTGCCAGCAGTCCGAGGGACTTGCAGTACTTC; cdr3_aa: CASSPRDLQYF
d_call: TRBD1; v_call: TRBV29-1; clone_size: many; cdr3_length: 14; j_call: TRBJ2-7; cdr3_nt: TGCAGCGTTACTAGAGGGACAGGGGGCCACGAGCAGTACTTC; cdr3_aa: CSVTRGTGGHEQYF
d_call: TRBD1; v_call: TRBV5-1; clone_size: NA; cdr3_length: 17; j_call: TRBJ1-5; cdr3_nt: TGCGCCAGCAGCTTGGGGACAGGGAGGTATCAGGATCAGCCCCAGCATTTT; cdr3_aa: CASSLGTGRYQDQPQHF
d_call: NA; v_call: TRBV7-8; clone_size: few; cdr3_length: 14; j_call: TRBJ1-5; cdr3_nt: TGTGCCAGCAGCTTGACATCGTACAATCAGCCCCAGCATTTT; cdr3_aa: CASSLTSYNQPQHF
d_call: TRBD1; v_call: TRBV12-3/TRBV12-4; clone_size: few; cdr3_length: 14; j_call: TRBJ1-4; cdr3_nt: TGTGCCAGCAGGTACAGGGGTTTAGGTGAAAAACTGTTTTTT; cdr3_aa: CASRYRGLGEKLFF
d_call: NA; v_call: TRBV19; clone_size: NA; cdr3_length: 17; j_call: TRBJ1-1; cdr3_nt: TGTGCCAGTAGTATCTTATCCACCTCAACCCTGAACACTGAAGCTTTCTTT; cdr3_aa: CASSILSTSTLNTEAFF
d_call: NA; v_call: TRBV13; clone_size: many; cdr3_length: 14; j_call: TRBJ2-5; cdr3_nt: TGTGCCAGCAGCTTAAAGGTGGTGGGGGAGACCCAGTACTTC; cdr3_aa: CASSLKVVGETQYF
d_call: NA; v_call: TRBV20-1; clone_size: few; cdr3_length: 14; j_call: TRBJ1-2; cdr3_nt: TGCAGAGAAGCCGGGAGGCAGCCGATGGAGGGCTACACCTTC; cdr3_aa: CREAGRQPMEGYTF
d_call: TRBD2; v_call: TRBV15; clone_size: NA; cdr3_length: 16; j_call: TRBJ2-7; cdr3_nt: TGTGCCACCAGCAGAGATGTGGCGGGAGGCTCCGGCGAGCAGTACTTC; cdr3_aa: CATSRDVAGGSGEQYF
d_call: NA; v_call: TRBV13; clone_size: many; cdr3_length: 13; j_call: TRBJ1-2; cdr3_nt: TGTGCCAGCAGCTTAGGGCGAGTTCGGGGCTACACCTTC; cdr3_aa: CASSLGRVRGYTF
d_call: TRBD1; v_call: TRBV12-3/TRBV12-4; clone_size: NA; cdr3_length: 16; j_call: TRBJ1-5; cdr3_nt: TGTGCCAGCAGTTTTGGGGCAGGGGGGATGGGACAGCCCCAGCATTTT; cdr3_aa: CASSFGAGGMGQPQHF
d_call: NA; v_call: TRBV19; clone_size: many; cdr3_length: 14; j_call: TRBJ2-7; cdr3_nt: TGTGCCAGTACCCGGTCGGCCGGCTCCTACGAGCAGTACTTC; cdr3_aa: CASTRSAGSYEQYF
d_call: TRBD1; v_call: TRBV20-1; clone_size: NA; cdr3_length: 14; j_call: TRBJ2-2; cdr3_nt: TGCAGTGCCAAAGTACAGGGGTCCTTAGGGGAGCTGTTTTTT; cdr3_aa: CSAKVQGSLGELFF
d_call: NA; v_call: TRBV25-1; clone_size: many; cdr3_length: 14; j_call: TRBJ2-7; cdr3_nt: TGTGCCAGCAGTAAGGCTACTCGAGCCTACGAGCAGTACTTC; cdr3_aa: CASSKATRAYEQYF
d_call: TRBD2; v_call: TRBV29-1; clone_size: NA; cdr3_length: 13; j_call: TRBJ2-7; cdr3_nt: TGCAGCGTCGAAGGGACTAGCGGGAAAAAGCGGTACTTC; cdr3_aa: CSVEGTSGKKRYF
d_call: NA; v_call: TRBV20-1; clone_size: many; cdr3_length: 14; j_call: TRBJ1-6; cdr3_nt: TGCAGTGCCGCCCGGGCCACACAATATTCACCCCTCCACTTT; cdr3_aa: CSAARATQYSPLHF
d_call: TRBD1; v_call: TRBV29-1; clone_size: many; cdr3_length: 12; j_call: TRBJ1-2; cdr3_nt: TGCAGCGCTGTGACAGGGAACTATGGCTACACCTTC; cdr3_aa: CSAVTGNYGYTF
d_call: NA; v_call: TRBV15; clone_size: NA; cdr3_length: 14; j_call: TRBJ1-2; cdr3_nt: TGTGCCACCAGCAGCTTCTCAGACAGAGCTGGCTACACCTTC; cdr3_aa: CATSSFSDRAGYTF
d_call: NA; v_call: TRBV6-2/TRBV6-3; clone_size: NA; cdr3_length: 15; j_call: TRBJ2-2; cdr3_nt: TGTGCCAGCAGTTACGGCGGTTCGAACACCGGGGAGCTGTTTTTT; cdr3_aa: CASSYGGSNTGELFF
d_call: TRBD2; v_call: TRBV25-1; clone_size: NA; cdr3_length: 17; j_call: TRBJ2-7; cdr3_nt: TGTGCCAGCAGTCAACAGAGCGGGGCGGGAGAGTTATACGAGCAGTACTTC; cdr3_aa: CASSQQSGAGELYEQYF
d_call: TRBD1; v_call: TRBV12-3/TRBV12-4; clone_size: many; cdr3_length: 15; j_call: TRBJ1-5; cdr3_nt: TGTGCCAGCAGCTCCGGACAGGGCTCCAATCAGCCCCAGCATTTT; cdr3_aa: CASSSGQGSNQPQHF
d_call: TRBD2; v_call: TRBV10-2; clone_size: many; cdr3_length: 17; j_call: TRBJ2-7; cdr3_nt: TGCGCCAGCAGTGGCGATCCGGGGTGGGCGGGGGCCTACGAGCAGTACTTC; cdr3_aa: CASSGDPGWAGAYEQYF
d_call: NA; v_call: TRBV30; clone_size: few; cdr3_length: 14; j_call: TRBJ1-5; cdr3_nt: TGTGCCTGGAGTTTCGGGCTCGTGGATCAGCCCCAGCATTTT; cdr3_aa: CAWSFGLVDQPQHF
d_call: NA; v_call: TRBV12-3/TRBV12-4; clone_size: NA; cdr3_length: 12; j_call: TRBJ1-1; cdr3_nt: TGTGCCAGCAGTTCGGGACGACTGGGGGCTTTCTTT; cdr3_aa: CASSSGRLGAFF
d_call: NA; v_call: TRBV29-1; clone_size: many; cdr3_length: 13; j_call: TRBJ1-1; cdr3_nt: TGCAGCGTTCACGCAGGTTTGAACACTGAAGCTTTCTTT; cdr3_aa: CSVHAGLNTEAFF
d_call: NA; v_call: TRBV4-3; clone_size: NA; cdr3_length: 17; j_call: TRBJ1-3; cdr3_nt: TGCGCCAGCAGCCAAGACTGGGATCTCATCTCTGGAAACACCATATATTTT; cdr3_aa: CASSQDWDLISGNTIYF
d_call: TRBD1; v_call: TRBV10-3; clone_size: NA; cdr3_length: 16; j_call: TRBJ2-6; cdr3_nt: TGTGCCAGTGGGACAGACCTCCTCTCTGGGGCCAACGTCCTGACTTTC; cdr3_aa: CASGTDLLSGANVLTF
d_call: NA; v_call: TRBV7-6; clone_size: NA; cdr3_length: 18; j_call: TRBJ1-5; cdr3_nt: TGTGCCAGCAGCTTAGCGGCGCTGTTTACAGACCTCAATCAGCCCCGGCATTTT; cdr3_aa: CASSLAALFTDLNQPRHF
d_call: NA; v_call: TRBV30; clone_size: many; cdr3_length: 14; j_call: TRBJ1-1; cdr3_nt: TGTGCCTGGACCGGCACCCCTTTGAACACTGAAGCTTTCTTT; cdr3_aa: CAWTGTPLNTEAFF
d_call: NA; v_call: TRBV12-3/TRBV12-4; clone_size: NA; cdr3_length: 15; j_call: TRBJ1-5; cdr3_nt: TGTGCCAGCAGTTTATGGGGGGTCACAAATCAGCCCCAGCATTTT; cdr3_aa: CASSLWGVTNQPQHF
d_call: NA; v_call: TRBV24-1; clone_size: many; cdr3_length: 15; j_call: TRBJ1-4; cdr3_nt: TGTGCCACCTTCCCTGTGACCTCAGGGAAAGAAAAACTGTTTTTT; cdr3_aa: CATFPVTSGKEKLFF
d_call: NA; v_call: TRBV19; clone_size: NA; cdr3_length: 14; j_call: TRBJ1-5; cdr3_nt: TGTGCCAGCAGCCAAGACATAGGGATGGGGCCCCAGCATTTT; cdr3_aa: CASSQDIGMGPQHF
d_call: TRBD2; v_call: TRBV2; clone_size: many; cdr3_length: 14; j_call: TRBJ2-7; cdr3_nt: TGTGCCAGCGGACCGGCTAGCGGGAGTTACGAGCAGTACTTC; cdr3_aa: CASGPASGSYEQYF